These 5 T cell receptor beta chains were all obtained from the same sample, sequenced in a study of early T cells in non-severe SARS-CoV-2 infection. A single record per CDR3 protein comes from TCRdb applying MiXCR to the 5' RACE reads. The repertoire holds tens of thousands of distinct CDR3 sequences, with roughly 12% as singletons. Sequenced: whole blood. These receptors were obtained from an adult who was a healthcare worker with PCR-confirmed SARS-CoV-2 infection or an uninfected control (not recorded which).

This clonotype was counted many times. The V and J genes are TRBV28 and TRBJ1-5, with D possibly matching TRBD1 (5 bases). There are 15 residues in the CDR3. From germline, CDR1 is MDHEN and CDR2 SYDVKM. V was cut by 7 bases and J by 3 bases, with 16 bases left in between. This CDR3 reads CASILYNGANQPQHF. The CDR3 DNA sequence: TGTGCCAGCATCCTCTATAACGGGGCCAATCAGCCCCAGCATTTT.

Only a few counts were recorded for this clonotype. The rearrangement joins TRBV10-2 to TRBJ2-1, with TRBD2 matching 8 bases. Looked up from germline, CDR1 is WSHSY and CDR2 is SAAADI. The CDR3 contains 11 residues. The V gene end was trimmed by 9 bases and the J gene end by 12 bases; junction bases not matched to a gene: 7. CDR3 sequence: CARGLVIAQFF. The CDR3 DNA is TGCGCCAGGGGACTAGTCATCGCGCAGTTCTTC.

This clonotype was seen ten or more times. The chain couples TRBV7-8 to TRBJ2-3; 11 nucleotides match TRBD2. Germline V gene lookup returns CDR1 SGHVS and CDR2 FQNEAQ. The V gene end was trimmed by 6 bases and the J gene end by 6 bases; junction bases not matched to a gene: 11. This CDR3 comprises 16 residues. The DNA of the CDR3 is TGTGCCAGCAGATCTCCGGGACTAGCGGTTCGTGATACGCAGTATTTT. This gives the protein CASRSPGLAVRDTQYF.

The genes are TRBV9 and TRBJ2-1; 7 bases agree with TRBD2. V was clipped by 7 bases and J by 8 bases; unmatched bases: 18. This CDR3 contains 16 residues. Germline CDR1 and CDR2: SGDLS and YYNGEE. This CDR3 reads CASGREATTLVHEQFF. The CDR3 region has the DNA TGTGCCAGCGGGAGGGAGGCCACTACTCTGGTCCATGAGCAGTTCTTC. The whole variable domain, filled in from reference TRBV9 and TRBJ2-1, reads DSGVTQTPKHLITATGQRVTLRCSPRSGDLSVYWYQQSLDQGLQFLIQYYNGEERAKGNILERFSAQQFPDLHSELNLSSLELGDSALYFCASGREATTLVHEQFFGPGTRLTVL.

This clonotype was observed a handful of times. The chain has TRBV6-6 and TRBJ1-5, with D unclear. Germline assignment: CDR1 MNHNY and CDR2 SVGAGI (reference sequence). The CDR3 is 16 residues long. V lost 4 bases, J lost 6 bases, and 19 bases lay in between. CDR3 loop: CASSSPSAGAGQPQHF. CDR3 nucleotide sequence: TGTGCCAGCAGTTCGCCCTCGGCCGGAGCAGGTCAGCCCCAGCATTTT.